This T cell receptor beta chain was sequenced for a study of monozygotic twins with inflammatory bowel disease. Note on this clonotype: Its specificity is unknown.

The CDR3 contains 14 residues. Germline loops: CDR1 MDHEN, CDR2 SYDVKM. The unique tags termed UMIs, each holding a 6-nucleotide sample barcode, were added by means of template switching. TCRdb reworked the 5' RACE reads into one entry per CDR3 protein, no DNA. This sample contains about 160,000 distinct CDR3 sequences. Findings and caveats of the study: Comparison of concordant versus discordant twins revealed no difference in repertoire similarity, possibly due to limited power.

Skipping T cell sorting, the study isolated total RNA directly from whole blood. The clonotype originates from a human donor with ulcerative colitis or Crohn's disease, or a healthy co-twin of an affected twin (not recorded which). The sequencing input was blood. This chain uses TRBV28 with TRBJ2-7; TCRdb picks TRBD1, but there is no DNA to check that call. The chain's CDR3 is CASSFFLGPYEQYF.